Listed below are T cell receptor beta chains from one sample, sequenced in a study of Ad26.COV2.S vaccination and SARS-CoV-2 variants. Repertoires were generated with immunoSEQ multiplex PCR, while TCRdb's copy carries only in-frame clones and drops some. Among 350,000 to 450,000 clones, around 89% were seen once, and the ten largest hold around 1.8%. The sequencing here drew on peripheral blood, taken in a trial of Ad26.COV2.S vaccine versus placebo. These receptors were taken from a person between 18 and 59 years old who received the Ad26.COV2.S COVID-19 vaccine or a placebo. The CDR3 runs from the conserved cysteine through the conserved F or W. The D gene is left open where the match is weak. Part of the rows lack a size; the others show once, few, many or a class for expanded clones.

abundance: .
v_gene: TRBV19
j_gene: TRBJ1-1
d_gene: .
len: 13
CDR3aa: CASSISGFGEAFF
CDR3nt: TGTGCCAGTAGTATTTCAGGGTTTGGTGAAGCTTTCTTT

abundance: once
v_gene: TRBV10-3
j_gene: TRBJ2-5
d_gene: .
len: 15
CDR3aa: CAISEGSGVQETQYF
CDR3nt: TGTGCCATCAGTGAGGGGTCGGGGGTACAAGAGACCCAGTACTTC

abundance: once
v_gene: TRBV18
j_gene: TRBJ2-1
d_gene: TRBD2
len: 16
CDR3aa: CASSPDGRAVHNEQFF
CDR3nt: TGTGCCAGCTCACCAGACGGGAGGGCCGTCCACAATGAGCAGTTCTTC

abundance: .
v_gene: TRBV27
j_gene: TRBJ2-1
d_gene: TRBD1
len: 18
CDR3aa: CASSLFRDSLSSYNEQFF
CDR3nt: TGTGCCAGCAGTTTATTTCGGGACAGCTTAAGCTCCTACAATGAGCAGTTCTTC

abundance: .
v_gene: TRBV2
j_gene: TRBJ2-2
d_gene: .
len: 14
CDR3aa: CASSESGALGELFF
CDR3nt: TGTGCCAGCAGTGAATCAGGGGCCCTCGGGGAGCTGTTTTTT

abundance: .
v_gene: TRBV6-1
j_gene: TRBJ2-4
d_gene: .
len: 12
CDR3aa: CASSEIGAVQYF
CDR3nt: TGTGCCAGCAGTGAAATAGGGGCCGTTCAGTACTTC

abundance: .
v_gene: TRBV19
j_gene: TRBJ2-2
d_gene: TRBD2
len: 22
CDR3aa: CASHPIQWDMVSGRENTGELFF
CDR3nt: TGTGCCAGTCACCCTATTCAGTGGGACATGGTTAGCGGGAGGGAGAACACCGGGGAGCTGTTTTTT

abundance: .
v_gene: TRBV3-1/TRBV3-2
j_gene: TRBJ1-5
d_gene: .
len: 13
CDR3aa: CASSQDGNQPQHF
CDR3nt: TGTGCCAGCAGCCAAGATGGGAATCAGCCCCAGCATTTT

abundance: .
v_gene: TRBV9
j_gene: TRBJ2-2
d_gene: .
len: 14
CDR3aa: CASSPGGGPGELFF
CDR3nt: TGTGCCAGCAGCCCCGGAGGGGGGCCCGGGGAGCTGTTTTTT

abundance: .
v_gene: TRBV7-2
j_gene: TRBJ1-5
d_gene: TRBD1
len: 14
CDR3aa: CASSSTGIHQPQHF
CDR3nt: TGTGCCAGCAGCTCGACAGGGATCCATCAGCCCCAGCATTTT

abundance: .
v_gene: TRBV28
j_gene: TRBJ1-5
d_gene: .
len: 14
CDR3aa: CASTSRGPNQPQHF
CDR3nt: TGTGCCAGCACCTCACGAGGACCAAATCAGCCCCAGCATTTT

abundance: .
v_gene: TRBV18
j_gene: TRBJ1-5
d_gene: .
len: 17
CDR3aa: CASSLSGMRGSNQPQHF
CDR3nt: TGTGCCAGCTCACTTTCCGGGATGAGGGGGAGCAATCAGCCCCAGCATTTT

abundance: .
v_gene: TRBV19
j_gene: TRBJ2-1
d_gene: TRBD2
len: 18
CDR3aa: CASSATSGRANSYNEQFF
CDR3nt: TGTGCCAGTAGTGCGACTAGCGGGAGGGCCAACTCCTACAATGAGCAGTTCTTC

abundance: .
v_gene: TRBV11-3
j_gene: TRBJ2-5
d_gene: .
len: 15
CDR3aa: CASSLQGSVRETQYF
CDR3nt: TGTGCCAGCAGCTTACAGGGAAGTGTAAGAGAGACCCAGTACTTC

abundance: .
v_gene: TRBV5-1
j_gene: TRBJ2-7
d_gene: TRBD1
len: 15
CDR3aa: CASSPTTGVSYEQYF
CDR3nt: TGCGCCAGCAGCCCCACGACAGGGGTTTCCTACGAGCAGTACTTC

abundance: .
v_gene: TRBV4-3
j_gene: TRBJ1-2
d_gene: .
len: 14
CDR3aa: CASSLLGQSYGYTF
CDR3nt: TGCGCCAGCAGCCTTCTCGGACAGAGCTATGGCTACACCTTC

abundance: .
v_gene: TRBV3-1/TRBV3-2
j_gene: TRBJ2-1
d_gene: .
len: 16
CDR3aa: CASSQDLAGSHNEQFF
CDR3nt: TGTGCCAGCAGCCAAGATCTCGCGGGATCCCACAATGAGCAGTTCTTC

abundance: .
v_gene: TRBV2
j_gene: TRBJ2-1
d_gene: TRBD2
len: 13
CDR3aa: CASRTSGYNEQFF
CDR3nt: TGTGCCAGTCGGACTAGCGGCTACAATGAGCAGTTCTTC

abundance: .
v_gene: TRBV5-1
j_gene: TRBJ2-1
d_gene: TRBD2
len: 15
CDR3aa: CASSQGGPPYNEQFF
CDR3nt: TGCGCCAGCAGCCAGGGAGGGCCTCCCTACAATGAGCAGTTCTTC

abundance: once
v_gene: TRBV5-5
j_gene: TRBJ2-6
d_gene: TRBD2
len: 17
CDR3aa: CASSLVGGRSGANVLTF
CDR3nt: TGTGCCAGCAGCTTGGTGGGCGGGAGGTCTGGGGCCAACGTCCTGACTTTC

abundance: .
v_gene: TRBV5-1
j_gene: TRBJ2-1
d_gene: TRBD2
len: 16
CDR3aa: CASSATLAAGYNEQFF
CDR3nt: TGCGCCAGCAGCGCGACTCTAGCGGCGGGCTACAATGAGCAGTTCTTC

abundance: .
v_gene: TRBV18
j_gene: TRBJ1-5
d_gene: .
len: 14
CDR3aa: CASSPGTSNQPQHF
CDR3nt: TGTGCCAGCTCACCCGGGACGAGCAATCAGCCCCAGCATTTT

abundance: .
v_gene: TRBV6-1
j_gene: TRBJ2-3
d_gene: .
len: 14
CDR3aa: CASSERPDTDTQYF
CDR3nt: TGTGCCAGCAGTGAAAGGCCAGACACAGATACGCAGTATTTT

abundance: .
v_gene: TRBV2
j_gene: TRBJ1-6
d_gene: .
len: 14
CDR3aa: CASSDPGLQSPLHF
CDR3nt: TGTGCCAGCAGTGACCCAGGGCTTCAGTCACCCCTCCACTTT

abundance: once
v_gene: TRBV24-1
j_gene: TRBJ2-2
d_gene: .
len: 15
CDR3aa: CATASLQGNTGELFF
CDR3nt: TGTGCCACCGCCTCCCTTCAGGGGAACACCGGGGAGCTGTTTTTT

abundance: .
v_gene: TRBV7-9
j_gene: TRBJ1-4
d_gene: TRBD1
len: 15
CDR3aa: CASSSQGAPGEKLFF
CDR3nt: TGTGCCAGCAGCTCCCAGGGGGCGCCGGGGGAAAAACTGTTTTTT

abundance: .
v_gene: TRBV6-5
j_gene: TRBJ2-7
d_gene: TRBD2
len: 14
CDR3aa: CASSSTSGKNEQYF
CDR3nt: TGTGCCAGCAGTTCGACTAGCGGAAAAAACGAGCAGTACTTC

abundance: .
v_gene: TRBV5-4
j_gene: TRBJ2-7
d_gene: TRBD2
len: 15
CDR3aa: CASSLDGLAPYEQYF
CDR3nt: TGTGCCAGCAGCTTGGATGGACTAGCCCCCTACGAGCAGTACTTC

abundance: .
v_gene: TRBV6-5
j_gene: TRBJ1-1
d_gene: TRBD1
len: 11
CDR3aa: CASSRQGEAFF
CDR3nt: TGTGCCAGCAGTCGACAGGGGGAAGCTTTCTTT

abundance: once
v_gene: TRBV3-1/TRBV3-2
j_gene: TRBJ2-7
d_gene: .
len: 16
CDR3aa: CASSQDRGYNNYEQYF
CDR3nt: TGTGCCAGCAGCCAAGACAGAGGCTACAACAACTACGAGCAGTACTTC

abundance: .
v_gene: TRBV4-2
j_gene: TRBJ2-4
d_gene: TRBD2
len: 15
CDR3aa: CASSPRAQGRDIQYF
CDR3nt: TGTGCCAGCAGCCCCCGGGCCCAAGGGAGGGACATTCAGTACTTC

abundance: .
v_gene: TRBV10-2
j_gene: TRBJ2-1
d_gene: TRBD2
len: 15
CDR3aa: CASLRGRGPGDEQFF
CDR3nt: TGCGCCAGCCTGCGCGGGAGAGGGCCTGGCGATGAGCAGTTCTTC

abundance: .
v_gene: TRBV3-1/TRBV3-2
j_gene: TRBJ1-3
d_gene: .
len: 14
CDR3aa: CASSQYLSGNTIYF
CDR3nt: TGTGCCAGCAGCCAATACCTCTCTGGAAACACCATATATTTT

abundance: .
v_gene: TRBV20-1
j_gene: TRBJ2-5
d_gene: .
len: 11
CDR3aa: CSARPRETQYF
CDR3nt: TGCAGTGCTCGTCCTCGTGAGACCCAGTACTTC

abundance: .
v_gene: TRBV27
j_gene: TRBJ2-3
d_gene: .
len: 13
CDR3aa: CASSLAVTDTQYF
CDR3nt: TGTGCCAGCAGCCTAGCAGTCACAGATACGCAGTATTTT

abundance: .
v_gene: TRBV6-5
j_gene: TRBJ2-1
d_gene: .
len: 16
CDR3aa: CASSSAWGRIRNEQFF
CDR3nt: TGTGCCAGCAGTTCCGCGTGGGGGCGAATTAGGAATGAGCAGTTCTTC

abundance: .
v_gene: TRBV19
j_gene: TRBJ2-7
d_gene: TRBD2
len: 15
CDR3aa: CASSQRGTSSYEQYF
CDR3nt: TGTGCCAGTAGTCAAAGGGGGACTAGTTCGTACGAGCAGTACTTC

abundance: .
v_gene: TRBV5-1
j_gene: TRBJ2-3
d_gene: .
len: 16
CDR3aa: CASSLKRLRGTDTQYF
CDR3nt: TGCGCCAGCAGCTTGAAACGGCTGAGGGGCACAGATACGCAGTATTTT

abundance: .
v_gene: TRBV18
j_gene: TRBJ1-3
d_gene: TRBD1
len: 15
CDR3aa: CASSQKTGGGNTIYF
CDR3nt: TGTGCCAGCTCCCAGAAAACAGGGGGAGGAAACACCATATATTTT

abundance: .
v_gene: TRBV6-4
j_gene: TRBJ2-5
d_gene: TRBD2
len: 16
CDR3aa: CASRARLAGGQETQYF
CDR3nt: TGTGCCAGCAGGGCAAGACTAGCGGGGGGGCAAGAGACCCAGTACTTC

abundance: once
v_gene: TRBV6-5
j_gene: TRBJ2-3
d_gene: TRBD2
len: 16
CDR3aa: CASSYALAGSTDTQYF
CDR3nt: TGTGCCAGCAGTTACGCACTAGCGGGGTCCACAGATACGCAGTATTTT